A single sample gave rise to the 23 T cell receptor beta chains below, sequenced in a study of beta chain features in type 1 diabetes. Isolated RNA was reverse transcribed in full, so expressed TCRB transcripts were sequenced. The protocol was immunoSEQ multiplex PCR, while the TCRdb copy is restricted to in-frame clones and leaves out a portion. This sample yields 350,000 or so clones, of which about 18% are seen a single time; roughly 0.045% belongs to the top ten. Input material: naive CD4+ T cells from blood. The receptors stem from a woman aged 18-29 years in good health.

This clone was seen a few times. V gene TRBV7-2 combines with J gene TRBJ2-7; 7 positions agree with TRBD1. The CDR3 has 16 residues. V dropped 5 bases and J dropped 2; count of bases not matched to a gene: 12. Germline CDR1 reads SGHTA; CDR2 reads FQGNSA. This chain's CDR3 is CASSEVGGQLTYEQYF. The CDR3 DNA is TGTGCCAGCAGCGAGGTTGGGGGACAGTTAACCTACGAGCAGTACTTC.

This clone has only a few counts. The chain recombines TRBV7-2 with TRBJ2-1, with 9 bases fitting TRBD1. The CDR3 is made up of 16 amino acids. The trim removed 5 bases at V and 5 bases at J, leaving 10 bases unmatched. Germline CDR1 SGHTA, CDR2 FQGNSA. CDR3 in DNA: TGTGCCAGCAGCCATAATACAGGGGGCAGTAACAATGAGCAGTTCTTC. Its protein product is CASSHNTGGSNNEQFF.

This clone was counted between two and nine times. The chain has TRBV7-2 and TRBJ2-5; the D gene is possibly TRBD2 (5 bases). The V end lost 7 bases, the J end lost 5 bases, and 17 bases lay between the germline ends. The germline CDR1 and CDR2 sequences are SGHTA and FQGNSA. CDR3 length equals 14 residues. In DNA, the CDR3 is TGTGCCAGCACCTCCATGGGCGGGTTGGAGACCCAGTACTTC. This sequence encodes CASTSMGGLETQYF.

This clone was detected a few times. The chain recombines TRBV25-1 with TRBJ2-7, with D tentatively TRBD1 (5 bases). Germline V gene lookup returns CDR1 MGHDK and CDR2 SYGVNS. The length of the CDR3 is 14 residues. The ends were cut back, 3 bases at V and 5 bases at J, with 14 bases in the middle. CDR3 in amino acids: CASSEQVQGDEQYF. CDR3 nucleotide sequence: TGTGCCAGCAGTGAGCAAGTTCAAGGGGACGAGCAGTACTTC.

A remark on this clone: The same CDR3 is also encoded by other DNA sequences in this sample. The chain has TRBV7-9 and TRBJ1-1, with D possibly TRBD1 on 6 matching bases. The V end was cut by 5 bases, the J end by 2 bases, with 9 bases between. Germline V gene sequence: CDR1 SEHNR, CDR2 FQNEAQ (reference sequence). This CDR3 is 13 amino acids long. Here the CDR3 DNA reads TGTGCCAGCAGCCCACAGGGAAACACTGAAGCTTTCTTT. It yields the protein CASSPQGNTEAFF.

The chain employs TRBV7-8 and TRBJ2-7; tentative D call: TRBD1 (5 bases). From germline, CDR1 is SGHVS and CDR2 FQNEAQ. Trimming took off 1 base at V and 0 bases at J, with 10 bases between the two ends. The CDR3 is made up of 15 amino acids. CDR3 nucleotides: TGTGCCAGCAGCTTAGACAGGCTATACTCCTACGAGCAGTACTTC. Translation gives CASSLDRLYSYEQYF.

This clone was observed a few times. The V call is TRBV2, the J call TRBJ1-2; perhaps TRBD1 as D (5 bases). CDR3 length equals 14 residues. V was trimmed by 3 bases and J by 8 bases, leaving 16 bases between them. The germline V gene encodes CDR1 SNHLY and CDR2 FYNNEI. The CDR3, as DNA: TGTGCCAGCAGTGAGCGGCAGGGTGGAAGAGGCTACACCTTC. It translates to CASSERQGGRGYTF. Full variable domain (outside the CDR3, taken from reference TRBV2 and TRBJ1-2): EPEVTQTPSHQVTQMGQEVILRCVPISNHLYFYWYRQILGQKVEFLVSFYNNEISEKSEIFDDQFSVERPDGSNFTLKIRSTKLEDSAMYFCASSERQGGRGYTFGSGTRLTVV.

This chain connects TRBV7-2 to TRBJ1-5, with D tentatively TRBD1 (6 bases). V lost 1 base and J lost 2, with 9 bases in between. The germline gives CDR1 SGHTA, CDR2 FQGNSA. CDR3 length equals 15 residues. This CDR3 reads CASSLGQAGNQPQHF. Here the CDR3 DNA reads TGTGCCAGCAGCTTAGGACAGGCCGGCAATCAGCCCCAGCATTTT.

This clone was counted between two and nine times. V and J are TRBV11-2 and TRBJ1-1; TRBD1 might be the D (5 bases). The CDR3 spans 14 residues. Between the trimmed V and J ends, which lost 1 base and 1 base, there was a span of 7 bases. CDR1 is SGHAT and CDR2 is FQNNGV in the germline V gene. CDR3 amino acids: CASSLAGENTEAFF. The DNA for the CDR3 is TGTGCCAGCAGCTTAGCGGGGGAGAACACTGAAGCTTTCTTT.

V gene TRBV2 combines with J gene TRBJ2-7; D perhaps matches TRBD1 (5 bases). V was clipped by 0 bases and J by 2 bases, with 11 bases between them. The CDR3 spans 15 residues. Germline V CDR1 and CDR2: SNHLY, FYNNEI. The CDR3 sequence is CASSEAWNRPYEQYF. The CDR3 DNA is TGTGCCAGCAGTGAAGCGTGGAACAGGCCCTACGAGCAGTACTTC.

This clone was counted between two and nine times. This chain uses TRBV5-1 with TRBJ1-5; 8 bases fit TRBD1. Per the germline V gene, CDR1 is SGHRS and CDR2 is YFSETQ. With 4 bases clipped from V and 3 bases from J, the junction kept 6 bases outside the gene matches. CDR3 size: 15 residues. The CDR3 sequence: CASSPRTGYNQPQHF. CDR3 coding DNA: TGCGCCAGCAGCCCCAGGACAGGGTACAATCAGCCCCAGCATTTT.

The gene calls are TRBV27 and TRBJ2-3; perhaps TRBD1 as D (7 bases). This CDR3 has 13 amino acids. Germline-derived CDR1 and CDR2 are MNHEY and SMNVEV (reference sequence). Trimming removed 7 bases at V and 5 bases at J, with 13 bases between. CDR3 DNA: TGTGCCAGCAAGGAGGGGGCTGGAGATACGCAGTATTTT. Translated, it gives CASKEGAGDTQYF.

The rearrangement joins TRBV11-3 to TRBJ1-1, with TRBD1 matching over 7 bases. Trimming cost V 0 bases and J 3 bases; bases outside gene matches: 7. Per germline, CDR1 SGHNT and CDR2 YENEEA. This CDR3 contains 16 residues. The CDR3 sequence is CASSLDSRQGDTEAFF. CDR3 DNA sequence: TGTGCCAGCAGCTTAGATTCGAGACAGGGCGACACTGAAGCTTTCTTT.

The CDR3, as DNA: TGTGCCTCGGATCGAGCTAGCGGGGGGGCCGAACAGTTCTTC. Translated, it gives CASDRASGGAEQFF. The rearrangement uses TRBV28 and TRBJ2-1; 12 bases are a match to TRBD2. With 11 bases clipped from V and 13 bases from J, the junction kept 15 bases outside the gene matches. The CDR3 is 14 residues long. Germline CDR1 is MDHEN and CDR2 is SYDVKM. Full variable domain (remainder filled in from reference TRBV28 and TRBJ2-1): DVKVTQSSRYLVKRTGEKVFLECVQDMDHENMFWYRQDPGLGLRLIYFSYDVKMKEKGDIPEGYSVSREKKERFSLILESASTNQTSMYLCASDRASGGAEQFFGPGTRLTVL.

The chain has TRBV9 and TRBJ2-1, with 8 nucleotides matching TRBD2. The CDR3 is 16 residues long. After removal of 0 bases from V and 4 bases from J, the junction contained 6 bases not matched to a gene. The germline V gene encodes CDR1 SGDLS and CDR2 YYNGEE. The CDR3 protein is CASSVAPVAGYNEQFF. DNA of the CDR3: TGTGCCAGCAGCGTAGCTCCGGTAGCGGGATACAATGAGCAGTTCTTC.

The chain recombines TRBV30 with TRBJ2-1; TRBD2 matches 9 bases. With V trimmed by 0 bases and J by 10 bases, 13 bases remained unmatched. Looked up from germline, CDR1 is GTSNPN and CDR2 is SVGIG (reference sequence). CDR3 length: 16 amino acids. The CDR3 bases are TGTGCCTGGAGTGTAATGGGACTTAGCGGGAGTGACGAGCAGTTCTTC. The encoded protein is CAWSVMGLSGSDEQFF.

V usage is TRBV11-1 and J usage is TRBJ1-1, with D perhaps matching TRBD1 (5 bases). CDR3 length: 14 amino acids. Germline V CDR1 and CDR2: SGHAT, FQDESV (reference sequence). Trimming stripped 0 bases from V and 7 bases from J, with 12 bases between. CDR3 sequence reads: CASSLAQGWGEAFF. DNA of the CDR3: TGTGCCAGCAGCTTAGCCCAGGGATGGGGTGAAGCTTTCTTT.

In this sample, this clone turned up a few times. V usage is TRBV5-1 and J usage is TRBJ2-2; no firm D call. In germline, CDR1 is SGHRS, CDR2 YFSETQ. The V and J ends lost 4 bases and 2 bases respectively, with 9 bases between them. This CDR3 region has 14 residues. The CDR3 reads CASSPRLNTGELFF. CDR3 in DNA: TGCGCCAGCAGCCCCCGACTCAACACCGGGGAGCTGTTTTTT. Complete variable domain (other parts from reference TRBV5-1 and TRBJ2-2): KAGVTQTPRYLIKTRGQQVTLSCSPISGHRSVSWYQQTPGQGLQFLFEYFSETQRNKGNFPGRFSGRQFSNSRSEMNVSTLELGDSALYLCASSPRLNTGELFFGEGSRLTVL.

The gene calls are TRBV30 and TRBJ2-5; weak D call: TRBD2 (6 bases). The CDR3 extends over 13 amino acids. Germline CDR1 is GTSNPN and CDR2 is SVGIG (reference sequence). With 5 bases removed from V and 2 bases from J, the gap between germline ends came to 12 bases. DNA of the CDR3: TGTGCCTGGTCCTGGACTATTCAAGAGACCCAGTACTTC. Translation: CAWSWTIQETQYF.

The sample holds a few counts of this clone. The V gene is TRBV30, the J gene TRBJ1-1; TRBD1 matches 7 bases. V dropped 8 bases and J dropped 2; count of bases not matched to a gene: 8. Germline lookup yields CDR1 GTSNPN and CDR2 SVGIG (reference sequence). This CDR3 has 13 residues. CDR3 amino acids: CAGQGQPNTEAFF. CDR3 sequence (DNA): TGTGCCGGCCAGGGACAGCCTAACACTGAAGCTTTCTTT.

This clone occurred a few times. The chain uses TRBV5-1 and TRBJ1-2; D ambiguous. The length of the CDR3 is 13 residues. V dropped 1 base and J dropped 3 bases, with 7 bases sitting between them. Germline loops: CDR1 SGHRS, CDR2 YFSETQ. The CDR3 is CASSLRQDYGYTF. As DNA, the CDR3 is TGCGCCAGCAGCTTGAGGCAGGACTATGGCTACACCTTC.

CDR3 coding DNA: TGTGCCGCTACAGCCGGCAATGAGCAGTTCTTC. This translates into CAATAGNEQFF. The V and J genes are TRBV19 and TRBJ2-1; D is ambiguous. The CDR3 consists of 11 residues. CDR1 is LNHDA and CDR2 is SQIVND in the germline V gene (reference sequence). V shed 11 bases and J shed 6 bases, with 11 bases lying between them.

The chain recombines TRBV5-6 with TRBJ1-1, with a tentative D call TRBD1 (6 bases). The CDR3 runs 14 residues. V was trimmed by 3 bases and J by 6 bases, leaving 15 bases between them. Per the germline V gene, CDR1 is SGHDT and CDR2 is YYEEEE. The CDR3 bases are TGTGCCAGCAGCTACAGGGTTGAGTTTGCTGAAGCTTTCTTT. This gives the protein CASSYRVEFAEAFF.